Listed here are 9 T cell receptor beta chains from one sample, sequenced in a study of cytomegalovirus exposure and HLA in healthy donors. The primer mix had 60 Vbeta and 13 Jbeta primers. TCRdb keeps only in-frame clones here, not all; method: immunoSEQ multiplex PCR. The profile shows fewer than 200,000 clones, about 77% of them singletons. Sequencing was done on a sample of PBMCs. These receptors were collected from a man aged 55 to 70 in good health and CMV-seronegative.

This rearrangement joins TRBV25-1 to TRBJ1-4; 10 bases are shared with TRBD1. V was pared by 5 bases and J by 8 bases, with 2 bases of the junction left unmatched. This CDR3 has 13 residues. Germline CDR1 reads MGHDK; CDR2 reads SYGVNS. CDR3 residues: CASSRTGGEKLFF. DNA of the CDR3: TGTGCCAGCAGTAGGACAGGGGGGGAAAAACTGTTTTTT. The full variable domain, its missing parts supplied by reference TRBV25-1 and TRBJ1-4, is EADIYQTPRYLVIGTGKKITLECSQTMGHDKMYWYQQDPGMELHLIHYSYGVNSTEKGDLSSESTVSRIRTEHFPLTLESARPSHTSQYLCASSRTGGEKLFFGSGTQLSVL.

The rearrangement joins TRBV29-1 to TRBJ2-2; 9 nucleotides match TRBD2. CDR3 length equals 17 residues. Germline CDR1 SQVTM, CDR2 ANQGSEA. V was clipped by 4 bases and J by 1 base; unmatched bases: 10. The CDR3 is CSVGGVAGDGNTGELFF. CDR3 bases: TGCAGCGTTGGTGGAGTAGCGGGAGATGGGAACACCGGGGAGCTGTTTTTT.

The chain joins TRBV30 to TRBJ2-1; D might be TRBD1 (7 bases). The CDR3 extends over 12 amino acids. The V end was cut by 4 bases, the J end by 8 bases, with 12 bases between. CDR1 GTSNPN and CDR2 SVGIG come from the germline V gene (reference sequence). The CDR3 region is CAWNRGGYEQFF. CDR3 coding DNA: TGTGCCTGGAACAGGGGAGGTTATGAGCAGTTCTTC. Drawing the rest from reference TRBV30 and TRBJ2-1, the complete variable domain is SQTIHQWPATLVQPVGSPLSLECTVEGTSNPNLYWYRQAAGRGLQLLFYSVGIGQISSEVPQNLSASRPQDRQFILSSKKLLLSDSGFYLCAWNRGGYEQFFGPGTRLTVL.

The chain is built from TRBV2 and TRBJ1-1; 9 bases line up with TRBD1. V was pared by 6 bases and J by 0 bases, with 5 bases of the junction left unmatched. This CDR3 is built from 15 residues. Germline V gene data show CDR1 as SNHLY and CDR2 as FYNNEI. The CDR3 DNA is TGTGCCAGCAGAGAATGGACAGGGGTGAACACTGAAGCTTTCTTT. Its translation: CASREWTGVNTEAFF.

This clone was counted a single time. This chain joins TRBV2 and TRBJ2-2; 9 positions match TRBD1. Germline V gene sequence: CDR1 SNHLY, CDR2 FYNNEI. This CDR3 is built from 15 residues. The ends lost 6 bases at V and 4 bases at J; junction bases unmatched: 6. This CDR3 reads CASSPDRGPTGELFF. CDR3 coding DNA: TGTGCCAGCAGCCCGGACAGGGGTCCCACCGGGGAGCTGTTTTTT. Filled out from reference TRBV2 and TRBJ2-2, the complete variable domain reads EPEVTQTPSHQVTQMGQEVILRCVPISNHLYFYWYRQILGQKVEFLVSFYNNEISEKSEIFDDQFSVERPDGSNFTLKIRSTKLEDSAMYFCASSPDRGPTGELFFGEGSRLTVL.

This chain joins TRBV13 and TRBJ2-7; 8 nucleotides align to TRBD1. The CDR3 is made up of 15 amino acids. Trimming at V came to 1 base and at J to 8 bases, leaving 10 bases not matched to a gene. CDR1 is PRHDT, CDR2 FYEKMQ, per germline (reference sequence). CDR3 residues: CASSLDGPGGYKQYF. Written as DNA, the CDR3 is TGTGCCAGCAGCTTAGATGGGCCAGGGGGCTATAAGCAGTACTTC.

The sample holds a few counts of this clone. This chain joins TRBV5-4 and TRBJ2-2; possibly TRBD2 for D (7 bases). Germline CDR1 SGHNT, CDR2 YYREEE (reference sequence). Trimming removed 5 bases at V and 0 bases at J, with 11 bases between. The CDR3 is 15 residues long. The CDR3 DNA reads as TGTGCCAGCAGGAGCGGGACAACGAACACCGGGGAGCTGTTTTTT. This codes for CASRSGTTNTGELFF.

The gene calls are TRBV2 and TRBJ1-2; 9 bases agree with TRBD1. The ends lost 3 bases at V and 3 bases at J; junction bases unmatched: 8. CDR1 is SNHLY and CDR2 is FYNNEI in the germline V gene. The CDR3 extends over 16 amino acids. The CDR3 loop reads CASSEVRDRVDYGYTF. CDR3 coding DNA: TGTGCCAGCAGTGAGGTTCGGGACAGGGTAGACTATGGCTACACCTTC.

The DNA of the CDR3 is TGTGCCAGTAGTATAGGACTAGCCGATGAGCAGTTCTTC. Translated: CASSIGLADEQFF. The chain uses TRBV19 and TRBJ2-1; the match to TRBD2 covers 7 bases. V lost 1 base, J lost 8 bases, and 2 bases stayed unmatched. This CDR3 is 13 amino acids long. From germline, CDR1 is LNHDA and CDR2 SQIVND (reference sequence).